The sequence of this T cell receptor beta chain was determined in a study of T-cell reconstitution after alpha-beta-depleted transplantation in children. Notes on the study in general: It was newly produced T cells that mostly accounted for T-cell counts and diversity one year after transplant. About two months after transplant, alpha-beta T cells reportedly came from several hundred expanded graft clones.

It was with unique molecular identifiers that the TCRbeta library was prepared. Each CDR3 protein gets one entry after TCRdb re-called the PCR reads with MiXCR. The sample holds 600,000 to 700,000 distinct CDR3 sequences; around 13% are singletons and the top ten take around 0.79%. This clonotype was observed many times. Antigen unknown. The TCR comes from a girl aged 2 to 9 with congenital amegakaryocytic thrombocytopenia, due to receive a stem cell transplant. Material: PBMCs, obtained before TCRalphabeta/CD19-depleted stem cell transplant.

The CDR3, as DNA: TGTGCCTTAACAGGCAACACCGGGGAGCTGTTTTTT. As protein: CALTGNTGELFF. This rearrangement joins TRBV28 to TRBJ2-2; TRBD1 might be the D (5 bases). Between the trimmed V and J ends, which lost 11 bases and 2 bases, there was a span of 9 bases. The V gene's germline CDR1 is MDHEN and CDR2 SYDVKM. The CDR3 is 12 amino acids. The full variable domain, with the rest looked up from reference TRBV28 and TRBJ2-2, is DVKVTQSSRYLVKRTGEKVFLECVQDMDHENMFWYRQDPGLGLRLIYFSYDVKMKEKGDIPEGYSVSREKKERFSLILESASTNQTSMYLCALTGNTGELFFGEGSRLTVL.